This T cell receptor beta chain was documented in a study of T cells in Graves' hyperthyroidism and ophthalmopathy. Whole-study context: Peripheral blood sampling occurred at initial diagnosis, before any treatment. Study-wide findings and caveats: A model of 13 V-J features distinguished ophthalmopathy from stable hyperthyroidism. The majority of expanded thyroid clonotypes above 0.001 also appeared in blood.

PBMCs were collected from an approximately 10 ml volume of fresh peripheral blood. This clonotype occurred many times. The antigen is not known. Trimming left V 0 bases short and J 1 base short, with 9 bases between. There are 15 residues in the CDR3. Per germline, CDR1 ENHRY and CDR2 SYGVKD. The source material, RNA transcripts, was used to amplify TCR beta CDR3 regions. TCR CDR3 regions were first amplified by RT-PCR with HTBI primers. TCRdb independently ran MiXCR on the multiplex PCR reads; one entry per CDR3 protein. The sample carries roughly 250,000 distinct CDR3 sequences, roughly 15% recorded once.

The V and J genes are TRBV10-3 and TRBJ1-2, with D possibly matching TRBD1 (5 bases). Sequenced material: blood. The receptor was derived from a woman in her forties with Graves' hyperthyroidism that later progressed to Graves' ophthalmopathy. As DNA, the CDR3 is TGTGCCATCAGTGAGTCAGGGACGGATAACTATGGCTACACCTTC. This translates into CAISESGTDNYGYTF.